This T cell receptor (beta chain) was retrieved from a study of blood T cell repertoires in COVID-19. Whole-study context: Donors in the United States, Italy and Spain gave samples during acute or convalescent COVID-19. Nucleic acid was either cDNA or gDNA, and it came from T cells, B-cell-depleted T cells, or PBMCs.

Study processing details: Nucleated cell number was recorded as an estimate derived from reference gene primer amplification. Sequencing was performed with immunoSEQ multiplex PCR; in TCRdb, only in-frame clones are kept and a portion is missing. V and J calls and clone size are as listed in that table; D and trimming were resolved from the DNA. This table has around 190,000 clones, about 80% appearing once. Germline V lookup: CDR1 MDHEN, CDR2 SYDVKM. Losses at the gene ends were 9 bases for V and 0 bases for J; bases not matched to a gene: 2. CDR3 length equals 15 residues. This receptor was taken from a human donor in a cohort sampled during active COVID-19. The sequencing sample was made of peripheral blood. The J gene is TRBJ2-6, the V gene TRBV28; 10 nucleotides align to TRBD2. The CDR3 DNA follows: TGTGCCAGTCTAGCGGGAGTCTCTGGGGCCAACGTCCTGACTTTC. Translated, it gives CASLAGVSGANVLTF.